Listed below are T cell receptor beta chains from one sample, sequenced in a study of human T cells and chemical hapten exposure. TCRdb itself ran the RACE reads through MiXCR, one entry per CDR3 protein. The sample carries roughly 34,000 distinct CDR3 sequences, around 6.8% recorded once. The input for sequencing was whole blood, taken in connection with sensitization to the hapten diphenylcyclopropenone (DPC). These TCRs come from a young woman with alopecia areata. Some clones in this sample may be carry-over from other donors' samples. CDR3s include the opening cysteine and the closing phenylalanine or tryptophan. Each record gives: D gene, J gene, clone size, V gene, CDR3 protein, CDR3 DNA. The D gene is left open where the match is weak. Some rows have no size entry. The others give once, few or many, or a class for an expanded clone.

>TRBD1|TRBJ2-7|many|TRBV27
CASSFLGQGYEQYF
TGTGCCAGCAGTTTCCTCGGACAGGGTTACGAGCAGTACTTC
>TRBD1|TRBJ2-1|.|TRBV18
CASSPPLAGGLYEQFF
TGTGCCAGCTCACCCCCGCTGGCAGGGGGATTGTACGAGCAGTTCTTC
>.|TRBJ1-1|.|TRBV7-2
CASSPGTRGAFF
TGTGCCAGCAGCCCCGGGACTCGAGGAGCTTTCTTT
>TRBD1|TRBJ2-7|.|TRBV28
CASSLSGTGIYEQYF
TGTGCCAGCAGTTTATCCGGGACAGGGATCTACGAGCAGTACTTC
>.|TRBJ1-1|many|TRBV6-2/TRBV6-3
CASSPGTVAFF
TGTGCCAGCAGTCCCGGGACTGTGGCTTTCTTT
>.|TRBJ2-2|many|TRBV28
CASSPQVSNTGELFF
TGTGCCAGCAGTCCCCAAGTTTCGAACACCGGGGAGCTGTTTTTT
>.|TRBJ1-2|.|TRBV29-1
CSVEGVRGHYTF
TGCAGCGTTGAGGGGGTCCGGGGGCACTACACCTTC
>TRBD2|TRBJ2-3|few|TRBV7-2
CASSPQRGGRTDTQYF
TGTGCCAGCAGCCCTCAGCGGGGGGGCCGCACAGATACGCAGTATTTT
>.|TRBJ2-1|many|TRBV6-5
CASSPTGEGNEQFF
TGTGCCAGCAGCCCTACAGGGGAGGGCAATGAGCAGTTCTTC
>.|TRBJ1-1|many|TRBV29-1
CSVVGTEAFF
TGCAGCGTTGTAGGCACTGAAGCTTTCTTT
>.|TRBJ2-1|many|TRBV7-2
CASSLAKGEKFF
TGTGCCAGCAGCTTAGCGAAAGGAGAAAAGTTCTTC
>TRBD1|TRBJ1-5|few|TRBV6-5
CASSQTGGRNQPQHF
TGTGCCAGCAGTCAGACAGGGGGCCGCAATCAGCCCCAGCATTTT
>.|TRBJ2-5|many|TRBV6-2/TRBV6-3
CASSYFQLQETQYF
TGTGCCAGCAGTTATTTTCAGCTCCAAGAGACCCAGTACTTC
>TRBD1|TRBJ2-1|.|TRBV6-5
CASSYGGQGAPNEQFF
TGTGCCAGCAGTTACGGGGGACAGGGGGCGCCCAATGAGCAGTTCTTC
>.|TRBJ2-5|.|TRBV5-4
CASSLGRMLETQYF
TGTGCCAGCAGCTTGGGACGTATGCTGGAGACCCAGTACTTC
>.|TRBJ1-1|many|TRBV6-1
CASRDGGVLDTEAFF
TGTGCCAGCAGGGACGGGGGCGTTTTGGACACTGAAGCTTTCTTT
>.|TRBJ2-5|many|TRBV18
CASSRRPQETQYF
TGTGCCAGCTCACGCAGGCCCCAAGAGACCCAGTACTTC
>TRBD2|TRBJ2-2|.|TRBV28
CASSLLVSSGNTGELFF
TGTGCCAGCAGTTTATTGGTTTCTAGCGGGAACACCGGGGAGCTGTTTTTT
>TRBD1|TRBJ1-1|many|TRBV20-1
CSAPQGGGNTEAFF
TGCAGTGCTCCCCAGGGGGGAGGGAACACTGAAGCTTTCTTT
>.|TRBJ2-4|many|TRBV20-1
CSASDLGIQYF
TGCAGTGCTAGTGATCTGGGCATTCAGTACTTC
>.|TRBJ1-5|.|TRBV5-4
CASSLAGQKPQHF
TGTGCCAGCAGCTTGGCCGGGCAAAAACCCCAGCATTTT
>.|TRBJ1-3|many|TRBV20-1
CSATGTRGIGGNTIYF
TGCAGTGCCACCGGGACAAGGGGAATCGGTGGAAACACCATATATTTT
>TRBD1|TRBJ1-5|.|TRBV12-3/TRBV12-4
CASSYLRQGASPQHF
TGTGCCAGCAGTTATCTTCGGCAGGGGGCAAGTCCCCAGCATTTT
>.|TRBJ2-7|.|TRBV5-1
CASSLAPRSSYEQYF
TGCGCCAGCAGCTTGGCCCCTAGGAGCTCCTACGAGCAGTACTTC
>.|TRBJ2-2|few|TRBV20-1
CSARDRLVPGELFF
TGCAGTGCTAGAGATCGGCTAGTGCCAGGGGAGCTGTTTTTT
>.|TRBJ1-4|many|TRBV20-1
CSANSGWDEKLFF
TGCAGTGCTAATTCGGGGTGGGATGAAAAACTGTTTTTT
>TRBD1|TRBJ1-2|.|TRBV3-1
CASSQNDRGLAGYTF
TGTGCCAGCAGCCAGAACGACAGGGGGCTGGCTGGCTACACCTTC
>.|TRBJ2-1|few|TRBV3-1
CASSQDGGVINEQFF
TGTGCCAGCAGCCAAGACGGCGGGGTTATCAATGAGCAGTTCTTC
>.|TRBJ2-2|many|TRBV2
CASRPLETTGELFF
TGTGCCAGCAGGCCATTGGAGACCACCGGGGAGCTGTTTTTT
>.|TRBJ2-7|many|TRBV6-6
CASSYSERKDEQYF
TGTGCCAGCAGTTACTCGGAAAGGAAGGACGAGCAGTACTTC
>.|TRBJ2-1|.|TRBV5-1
CASSLEREQFF
TGCGCCAGCAGCTTAGAGCGGGAGCAGTTCTTC
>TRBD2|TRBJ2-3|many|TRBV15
CATSRDLASGGGDTQYF
TGTGCCACCAGCAGAGATCTCGCTAGCGGGGGAGGAGATACGCAGTATTTT
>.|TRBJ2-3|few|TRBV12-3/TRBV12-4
CASSVLRGDPPTQYF
TGTGCCAGCAGTGTCCTGCGGGGCGACCCCCCTACGCAGTATTTT
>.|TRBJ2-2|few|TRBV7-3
CASSLNGQGGFTGELFF
TGTGCCAGCAGCTTAAACGGACAGGGAGGGTTCACCGGGGAGCTGTTTTTT
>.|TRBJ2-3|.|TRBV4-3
CASSQGNGLTDGTQYF
TGCGCCAGCAGCCAGGGAAACGGGCTTACGGACGGGACGCAGTATTTT
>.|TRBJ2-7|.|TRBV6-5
CASSLRSLSSYEQYF
TGTGCCAGCAGTTTACGAAGCCTTAGCTCCTACGAGCAGTACTTC
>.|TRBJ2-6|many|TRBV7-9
CASSPRPQIAGANVLTF
TGTGCCAGCAGCCCCCGGCCCCAAATCGCCGGGGCCAACGTCCTGACTTTC
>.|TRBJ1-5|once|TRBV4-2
CASSQSYQPNQPQHF
TGTGCCAGCAGCCAAAGTTACCAGCCCAATCAGCCCCAGCATTTT
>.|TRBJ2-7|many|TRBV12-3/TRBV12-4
CASSLSGGIYEQYF
TGTGCCAGCAGTTTAAGTGGGGGAATCTACGAGCAGTACTTC
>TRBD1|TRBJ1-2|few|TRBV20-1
CSARDVTGGYGYTF
TGCAGTGCTAGAGACGTTACAGGGGGCTATGGCTACACCTTC
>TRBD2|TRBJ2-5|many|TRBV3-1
CASSQGSWGGQETQYF
TGTGCCAGCAGCCAAGGGTCGTGGGGGGGTCAAGAGACCCAGTACTTC
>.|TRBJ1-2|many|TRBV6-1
CASSETQGGGYTF
TGTGCCAGCAGTGAGACACAGGGCGGCGGCTACACCTTC
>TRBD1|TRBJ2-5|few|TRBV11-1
CASSLGSTGGETQYF
TGTGCCAGCAGCTTAGGATCGACAGGGGGAGAGACCCAGTACTTC
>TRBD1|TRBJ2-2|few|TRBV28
CASSVPGQTGELFF
TGTGCCAGCAGTGTCCCGGGACAGACCGGGGAGCTGTTTTTT
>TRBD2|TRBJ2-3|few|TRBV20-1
CSASGLLMTGGADTQYF
TGCAGTGCTTCCGGTTTGCTGATGACGGGAGGGGCAGATACGCAGTATTTT
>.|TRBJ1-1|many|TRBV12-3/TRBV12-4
CASSSNPADTEAFF
TGTGCCAGCAGCTCAAATCCCGCGGACACTGAAGCTTTCTTT
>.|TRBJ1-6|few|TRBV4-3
CASSQDSRQGNSPLHF
TGCGCCAGCAGCCAAGATAGCCGGCAGGGTAATTCACCCCTCCACTTT
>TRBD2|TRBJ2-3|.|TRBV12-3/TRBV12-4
CASSPQRRLAGGPGDTQYF
TGTGCCAGCAGTCCCCAGCGTCGGCTAGCGGGGGGGCCGGGAGATACGCAGTATTTT
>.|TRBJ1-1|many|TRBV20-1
CSAHNLGRGTGLPEAFF
TGCAGTGCTCACAACCTGGGAAGGGGCACAGGGTTGCCTGAAGCTTTCTTT
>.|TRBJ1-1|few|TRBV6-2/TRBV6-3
CASSYSGRTEAFF
TGTGCCAGCAGTTACTCTGGGAGGACTGAAGCTTTCTTT
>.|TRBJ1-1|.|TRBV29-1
CSVEDLNTEAFF
TGCAGCGTTGAGGACCTGAACACTGAAGCTTTCTTT
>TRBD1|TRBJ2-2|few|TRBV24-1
CATSDDRDTGELFF
TGTGCCACCAGTGATGACAGGGACACCGGGGAGCTGTTTTTT
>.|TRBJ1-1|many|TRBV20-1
CSARPQGRMNTEAFF
TGCAGTGCTAGACCGCAGGGGCGCATGAACACTGAAGCTTTCTTT
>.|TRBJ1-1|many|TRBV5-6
CASSLAIKTAQVGTEAFF
TGTGCCAGCAGCTTGGCTATAAAGACCGCGCAGGTTGGCACTGAAGCTTTCTTT
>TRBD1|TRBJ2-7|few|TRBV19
CASTPTGGTYEQYF
TGTGCCAGTACTCCGACAGGGGGCACGTACGAGCAGTACTTC
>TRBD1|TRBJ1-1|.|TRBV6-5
CASSKDRGLNTEAFF
TGTGCCAGCAGCAAGGACAGGGGGCTTAACACTGAAGCTTTCTTT
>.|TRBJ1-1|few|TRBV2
CASSVQTARGAFF
TGTGCCAGCAGCGTTCAAACAGCGCGTGGAGCTTTCTTT
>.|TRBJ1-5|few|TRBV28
CASSRVYPNQPQHF
TGTGCCAGCAGTCGGGTCTATCCTAATCAGCCCCAGCATTTT
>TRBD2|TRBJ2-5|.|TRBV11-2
CASSEIVGGVKYF
TGTGCCAGCAGCGAGATCGTGGGGGGGGTCAAGTACTTC
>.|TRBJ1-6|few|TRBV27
CASSPQVNNSPLHF
TGTGCCAGCAGCCCCCAGGTTAATAATTCACCCCTCCACTTT